This T cell receptor beta chain was profiled in a study of CD8 T cells in Susac syndrome. Germline V CDR1 and CDR2: LNHDA, SQIVND (reference sequence). The ends were cut back, 10 bases at V and 1 base at J, with 10 bases in the middle. The CDR3 runs to 13 residues. cDNA came from approximately 0.5 to 1 ug RNA primed by random hexamers. By means of immunoSEQ multiplex PCR, TCR beta CDR3 spanning 54 Vbeta and 13 Jbeta underwent amplification. TCRdb processed the immunoSEQ multiplex PCR reads anew with MiXCR; each CDR3 protein has one entry. The sample lists about 84,000 distinct CDR3 sequences; 80% to 95% were seen once. TCR beta sequencing was performed on blood CD8+ and CD4+ T cells. Controls were drawn from healthy donors and were matched for age and sex. The CD8+ and CD4+ T cells were isolated magnetically using a negative isolation approach, whereas the TEMRA cells were enriched by FACS.

Sequenced input: CD8+ T cells from PBMCs. The rearrangement joins TRBV19 to TRBJ2-2; D possibly corresponds to TRBD1 (6 bases). The TCR comes from a human donor in good health. DNA for the CDR3: TGTGCCACCACGGACAGGAACACCGGGGAGCTGTTTTTT. Residues: CATTDRNTGELFF.